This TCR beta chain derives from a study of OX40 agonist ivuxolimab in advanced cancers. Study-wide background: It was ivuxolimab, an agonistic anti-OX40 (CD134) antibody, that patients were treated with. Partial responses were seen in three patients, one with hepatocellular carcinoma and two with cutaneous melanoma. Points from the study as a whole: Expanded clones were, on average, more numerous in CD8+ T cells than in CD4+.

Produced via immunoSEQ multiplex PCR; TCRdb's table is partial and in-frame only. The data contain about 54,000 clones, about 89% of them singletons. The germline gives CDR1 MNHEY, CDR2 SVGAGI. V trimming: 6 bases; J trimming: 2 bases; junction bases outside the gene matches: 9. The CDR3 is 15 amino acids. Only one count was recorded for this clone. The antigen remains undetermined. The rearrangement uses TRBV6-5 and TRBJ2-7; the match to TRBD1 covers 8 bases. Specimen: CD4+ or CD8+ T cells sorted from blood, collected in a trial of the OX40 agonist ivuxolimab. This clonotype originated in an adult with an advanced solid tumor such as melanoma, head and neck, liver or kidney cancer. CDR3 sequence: CASSHAGTGPYEQYF. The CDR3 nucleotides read TGTGCCAGCAGCCACGCCGGGACAGGACCCTACGAGCAGTACTTC.